These 21 T cell receptor beta chains came from one sample sequenced in a study of TIL therapy for anti-PD-1-resistant metastatic lung cancer. This was the immunoSEQ v3 assay. Assay used: immunoSEQ multiplex PCR; TCRdb lists only in-frame clones, some missing. The sample contains about 52,000 clones, around three quarters of which appear only once. Time point reported: pre-treatment sample, taken before nivolumab and TIL therapy. Sequenced material: blood, taken at baseline. Source of these receptors: a woman aged 30-79 years with non-small cell lung cancer.

This sequence joins TRBV5-6 and TRBJ1-1, with D tentatively TRBD1 (5 bases). Per the germline V gene, CDR1 is SGHDT and CDR2 is YYEEEE. Trimming cost V 1 base and J 1 base, with 11 bases left between them. The CDR3 loop spans 15 amino acids. The CDR3: CASSLIGGRNTEAFF. CDR3 coding DNA: TGTGCCAGCAGCTTGATCGGGGGTAGGAACACTGAAGCTTTCTTT.

This chain links TRBV7-3 with TRBJ2-7; 9 nucleotides align to TRBD1. CDR3 size: 14 residues. V was clipped by 4 bases and J by 9 bases; unmatched bases: 10. CDR1 and CDR2 (germline): SGHTA, FQGTGA. The CDR3 coding sequence is TGTGCCAGCAGCTACGGACAGGGGATGGACGCGCAGTACTTC. It yields the protein CASSYGQGMDAQYF.

The chain carries TRBV2 and TRBJ2-7; perhaps TRBD1 as D (5 bases). Germline loops: CDR1 SNHLY, CDR2 FYNNEI. The V end lost 7 bases, the J end lost 6 bases, and 13 bases lay between the germline ends. The CDR3 is 12 residues long. The CDR3 reads CASKGDSPEQYF. As DNA, the CDR3 is TGTGCCAGCAAGGGTGACAGCCCCGAGCAGTACTTC.

The V gene is TRBV28, the J gene TRBJ1-4; 7 bases are shared with TRBD1. The trim removed 7 bases at V and 5 bases at J, leaving 10 bases unmatched. Germline V gene sequence: CDR1 MDHEN, CDR2 SYDVKM. The CDR3 covers 15 residues. The CDR3 sequence is CASTIQGLGNEKLFF. CDR3 DNA: TGTGCCAGCACCATACAGGGGTTAGGGAATGAAAAACTGTTTTTT.

The CDR3 spells CASSLGRNSGNTIYF. CDR3 DNA: TGTGCCAGCAGCTTGGGACGGAACTCTGGAAACACCATATATTTT. The gene calls are TRBV5-6 and TRBJ1-3; D ambiguous. Germline V gene sequence: CDR1 SGHDT, CDR2 YYEEEE. Trimming removed 0 bases at V and 0 bases at J, with 7 bases between. This CDR3 contains 15 residues.

CDR3 sequence (DNA): TGCGCCAGCAGCGCGGTACCCGGGGAGCTGTTTTTT. Protein product: CASSAVPGELFF. The chain combines TRBV4-3 with TRBJ2-2; D ambiguous. V was clipped by 5 bases and J by 6 bases, with 7 bases between them. The CDR3 length is 12 residues. CDR1 is LGHNA and CDR2 is YSLEER in the germline V gene.

This clone was seen just once. This sequence joins TRBV11-3 and TRBJ2-7; no clear D. CDR3 length equals 14 residues. From germline, CDR1 is SGHNT and CDR2 YENEEA. V was cut by 5 bases and J by 0 bases, with 11 bases left in between. The CDR3 sequence is CASSQYQSSYEQYF. As DNA, the CDR3 is TGTGCCAGCAGCCAATACCAGAGCTCCTACGAGCAGTACTTC.

J is TRBJ2-1 and V is TRBV10-3; the D is unclear. Trimming removed 2 bases at V and 0 bases at J, with 11 bases between. Germline CDR1 reads ENHRY; CDR2 reads SYGVKD. The CDR3 totals 16 residues. The CDR3 is CAISEGPSHSYNEQFF. In nucleotides, the CDR3 is TGTGCCATCAGTGAGGGCCCCTCCCACTCCTACAATGAGCAGTTCTTC.

J is TRBJ2-5 and V is TRBV6-5; TRBD2 agrees at 11 bases. The last part of the DNA fits TRBJ2-7 better; the J call may be wrong. Germline CDR1 MNHEY, CDR2 SVGAGI. This CDR3 comprises 14 residues. The CDR3 sequence: CASSYSGRAYEQYF. The CDR3 bases are TGTGCCAGCAGTTATAGCGGGAGGGCCTACGAGCAGTACTTC.

The chain uses TRBV9 and TRBJ2-1, with TRBD2 as a possible D gene (5 bases). Between the trimmed V and J ends, which lost 1 base and 1 base, there was a span of 9 bases. The CDR3 is made up of 15 amino acids. Per germline, CDR1 SGDLS and CDR2 YYNGEE. CDR3 coding DNA: TGTGCCAGCAGCGTACGGGGAGTGTCCTACAATGAGCAGTTCTTC. Translating gives CASSVRGVSYNEQFF.

The V call is TRBV27, the J call TRBJ2-7; D gene unclear. Germline loops: CDR1 MNHEY, CDR2 SMNVEV (reference sequence). V was pared by 0 bases and J by 0 bases, with 6 bases between. CDR3 length: 14 amino acids. Written as DNA, the CDR3 is TGTGCCAGCAGTTTATCCTCCGCCTCCTACGAGCAGTACTTC. Protein product: CASSLSSASYEQYF.

J is TRBJ2-7 and V is TRBV5-5, with TRBD2 matching over 8 bases. The ends lost 4 bases at V and 8 bases at J; junction bases unmatched: 14. This CDR3 region has 15 residues. Per germline, CDR1 SGHKS and CDR2 YYEKEE (reference sequence). CDR3: CASSPTVGSGSQQYF. The CDR3 coding sequence is TGTGCCAGCAGCCCTACGGTTGGGAGCGGGAGCCAGCAGTACTTC. Drawing the rest from reference TRBV5-5 and TRBJ2-7, the complete variable domain is DAGVTQSPTHLIKTRGQQVTLRCSPISGHKSVSWYQQVLGQGPQFIFQYYEKEERGRGNFPDRFSARQFPNYSSELNVNALLLGDSALYLCASSPTVGSGSQQYFGPGTRLTVT.

This CDR3 reads CASSLRSRQGEQYF. The DNA for the CDR3 is TGTGCCAGCAGCCTCCGATCCAGACAGGGAGAACAGTACTTC. The genes are TRBV6-5 and TRBJ2-7, with TRBD1 identical over 7 bases. With 6 bases clipped from V and 10 bases from J, the junction kept 15 bases outside the gene matches. From germline, CDR1 is MNHEY and CDR2 SVGAGI. CDR3 length: 14 residues.

The chain uses TRBV6-5 and TRBJ1-3, with a tentative D call TRBD1 (6 bases). The V gene's germline CDR1 is MNHEY and CDR2 SVGAGI. The V end was cut by 2 bases, the J end by 5 bases, with 13 bases between. This CDR3 comprises 15 residues. CDR3 sequence: CASSYAQGRRNTIYF. The CDR3 nucleotides read TGTGCCAGCAGTTACGCACAGGGACGTCGAAACACCATATATTTT.

This chain joins TRBV5-5 and TRBJ2-2; D gene uncertain. The CDR3 consists of 12 residues. Trimming took off 6 bases at V and 4 bases at J, with 7 bases between the two ends. The germline V gene has CDR1 SGHKS and CDR2 YYEKEE (reference sequence). The CDR3 region is CASTRGTGELFF. Written as DNA, the CDR3 is TGTGCCAGCACCCGTGGCACCGGGGAGCTGTTTTTT. Supplemented by reference TRBV5-5 and TRBJ2-2, the full variable domain reads DAGVTQSPTHLIKTRGQQVTLRCSPISGHKSVSWYQQVLGQGPQFIFQYYEKEERGRGNFPDRFSARQFPNYSSELNVNALLLGDSALYLCASTRGTGELFFGEGSRLTVL.

This chain joins TRBV28 and TRBJ2-7; tentative D call: TRBD1 (5 bases). With 10 bases removed from V and 2 bases from J, the gap between germline ends came to 9 bases. The V gene's germline CDR1 is MDHEN and CDR2 SYDVKM. This CDR3 region has 11 residues. In DNA form, the CDR3 reads TGTGCCATTCAGGGTCCCTACGAGCAGTACTTC. Protein product: CAIQGPYEQYF. The full variable domain, completed using reference TRBV28 and TRBJ2-7, is DVKVTQSSRYLVKRTGEKVFLECVQDMDHENMFWYRQDPGLGLRLIYFSYDVKMKEKGDIPEGYSVSREKKERFSLILESASTNQTSMYLCAIQGPYEQYFGPGTRLTVT.

The chain couples TRBV5-1 to TRBJ1-2; no clear D gene. The length of the CDR3 is 14 residues. Germline V gene lookup returns CDR1 SGHRS and CDR2 YFSETQ. V lost 0 bases and J 6 bases, leaving 12 bases between the germline ends. This chain's CDR3 is CASSLVDGFDGYTF. In nucleotides, the CDR3 is TGCGCCAGCAGCTTGGTAGATGGGTTTGATGGCTACACCTTC.

The V call is TRBV5-6, the J call TRBJ2-3; D remains unclear. Germline V gene data show CDR1 as SGHDT and CDR2 as YYEEEE. This CDR3 region has 15 residues. Between the trimmed V and J ends, which lost 4 bases and 3 bases, there was a span of 15 bases. This chain's CDR3 is CASSTQWVLTDTQYF. CDR3 bases: TGTGCCAGCAGCACCCAGTGGGTCCTTACAGATACGCAGTATTTT.

The chain combines TRBV6-5 with TRBJ2-3; 7 nucleotides line up with TRBD1. The germline gives CDR1 MNHEY, CDR2 SVGAGI. The V gene end was trimmed by 7 bases and the J gene end by 2 bases; junction bases not matched to a gene: 6. This CDR3 has 14 residues. The CDR3 nucleotides are TGTGCCAGCAAAACAGGGGATTTCACAGATACGCAGTATTTT. This codes for CASKTGDFTDTQYF.

In this sample, this clone turned up a few times. The rearrangement uses TRBV7-8 and TRBJ2-3; D is ambiguous. The CDR3 is 12 residues long. Germline V gene lookup returns CDR1 SGHVS and CDR2 FQNEAQ. V shed 6 bases and J shed 10 bases, with 14 bases lying between them. The chain's CDR3 is CASSRLDDAQYF. The CDR3 region has the DNA TGTGCCAGCAGTCGTTTGGATGATGCGCAGTATTTT.

The chain has TRBV5-4 and TRBJ2-5; TRBD1 matches 8 bases. The J call may be in error: the DNA end matches TRBJ2-7 better. The CDR3 consists of 15 residues. Germline CDR1 SGHNT, CDR2 YYREEE (reference sequence). The CDR3 DNA is TGTGCCAGCAGCCCGGGACAGGACGCGAACTACGAGCAGTACTTC. It specifies CASSPGQDANYEQYF.